The entry below describes one TCR beta chain. What it recognizes is unknown. This sample stems from a study of cytomegalovirus exposure and HLA in healthy donors. Looking at the study overall: Most genotyped donors, 65% to 85% of 350 to 500, had Caucasian-associated genetic ancestry. Study findings and constraints: TCR beta V- and J-gene trimming, according to a later analysis, was linked to a missense DCLRE1C variant. Investigators reported under 200 TCR beta chains as tied to cytomegalovirus.

The CDR3 has 15 amino acids. V lost 5 bases and J lost 6, with 20 bases in between. Germline-derived CDR1 and CDR2 are SGHTA and FQGNSA. Researchers ran the PCR with 60 Vbeta and 13 Jbeta primers. The repertoire was sequenced with immunoSEQ multiplex PCR; TCRdb's copy has only in-frame clones and lacks some. The sample contains 130,000 to 150,000 clones, more than 75% of which appear only once. The donors were healthy bone marrow donors. Input material: PBMCs. The genes are TRBV7-2 and TRBJ2-7; possibly TRBD1 for D (5 bases). The receptor's source is a male donor in good health and CMV-seronegative. The chain's CDR3 is CASSQQVLFAGEQYF. The CDR3 DNA is TGTGCCAGCAGCCAACAGGTTCTCTTTGCCGGCGAGCAGTACTTC.